The rows below give T cell receptor beta chains drawn from one sample of a study of blood T cell repertoires in COVID-19. Sequencing was performed with immunoSEQ multiplex PCR; in TCRdb, only in-frame clones are kept and a portion is missing. The repertoire has around 250,000 clones, about 91% of them found once; the top ten carry roughly 1.2%. What was sequenced was PBMCs or T cells enriched from blood (not recorded which). The receptors here all came from a human donor in a cohort exposed to, infected with or recovered from COVID-19 (not recorded which). The donor label of this sample is uncertain. CDR3s include the opening cysteine and the closing phenylalanine or tryptophan. D genes are given only for firm matches. Rows give clone size only sometimes, using once, few, many, or a class for an expanded clone.

J gene,V gene,clone size,D gene,CDR3 DNA,CDR3 protein
TRBJ2-7,TRBV4-3,.,.,TGCGCCAGCAGCCCTAATCGTCGTCGTGGGGACACCTTAGGAGAGCAGTACTTC,CASSPNRRRGDTLGEQYF
TRBJ2-2,TRBV9,once,TRBD2,TGTGCCAGCAGCCCAGGGACTAGTTACTTCGGGGAGCTGTTTTTT,CASSPGTSYFGELFF
TRBJ2-6,TRBV21-1,.,.,TGTGCCAGCAGCGGGACAGGCTTCCCCATCTCTGGGGCCAACGTCCTGACTTTC,CASSGTGFPISGANVLTF
TRBJ1-6,TRBV28,.,TRBD1,TGTGCCAGCAGCCTTCTACAGGGGGCAAATAGGTCACCCCTCCACTTT,CASSLLQGANRSPLHF
TRBJ1-1,TRBV3-1/TRBV3-2,.,TRBD1,TGTGCCAGCAGCCAAGACAGGGGGCGGAACACTGAAGCTTTCTTT,CASSQDRGRNTEAFF
TRBJ2-2,TRBV5-4,.,.,TGTGCCAGCACCGACTTGAGCGGCACCGGGGAGCTGTTTTTT,CASTDLSGTGELFF
TRBJ1-1,TRBV4-1,.,.,TGCGCCAGCAGCCAACCCTTAGGGAGGGCTTTCTTT,CASSQPLGRAFF
TRBJ2-7,TRBV3-1/TRBV3-2,.,.,TGTGCCAGCAGCCCCCGTGGCCCCTACGAGCAGTACTTC,CASSPRGPYEQYF
TRBJ2-1,TRBV4-1,.,TRBD2,TGCGCCAGCAGCCAAGAGAGCGGGGGGGCCATTAATGAGCAGTTCTTC,CASSQESGGAINEQFF
TRBJ1-2,TRBV2,.,.,TGTGCCAGCATGGGGAGGGTCTATGGCTACACCTTC,CASMGRVYGYTF
TRBJ2-1,TRBV7-8,.,.,TGTGCCAGCAGCTTTCAGGGGGGAAGGACCTACAATGAGCAGTTCTTC,CASSFQGGRTYNEQFF
TRBJ2-7,TRBV24-1,.,TRBD1,TGTGCCACCAGTGGCCGGGACAGTACCTACGAGCAGTACTTC,CATSGRDSTYEQYF
TRBJ2-5,TRBV27,.,.,TGTGCCAGCAGTCTGCAGGGGAGCCAAGAGACCCAGTACTTC,CASSLQGSQETQYF
TRBJ2-1,TRBV5-1,.,TRBD2,TGCGCCAGCAGTCGTAGCGGGGGGGCATACAATGAGCAGTTCTTC,CASSRSGGAYNEQFF
TRBJ2-7,TRBV9,.,TRBD1,TGTGCCAGCAGCGCATCGGACAGGGTGAGTTACGAGCAGTACTTC,CASSASDRVSYEQYF
TRBJ1-5,TRBV5-6,.,TRBD1,TGTGCCAGCAGCCCAAGGACAGGCCTAGGACAGCCCCAGCATTTT,CASSPRTGLGQPQHF
TRBJ1-2,TRBV12-3/TRBV12-4,.,.,TGTGCCTCAAGGAGGGACGTCTATGGCTACACCTTC,CASRRDVYGYTF
TRBJ2-2,TRBV18,.,TRBD2,TGTGCCAGCTCACTACTAGCGGGGGACCCGAACACCGGGGAGCTGTTTTTT,CASSLLAGDPNTGELFF
TRBJ2-2,TRBV6-1,.,TRBD1,TGTGCCAGCAGTTTCAGGGACAGGGGCACCGGGGAGCTGTTTTTT,CASSFRDRGTGELFF
TRBJ2-5,TRBV5-1,.,.,TGCGCCAGCAGCCGATCGGGGGTTTCCTTGGAGACCCAGTACTTC,CASSRSGVSLETQYF
TRBJ2-3,TRBV6-5,.,.,TGTGCCAGCAGTTACATTCCGGGAGTGGTCTCAGATACGCAGTATTTT,CASSYIPGVVSDTQYF
TRBJ1-1,TRBV12-5,.,.,TGTGCTAGTGGTTTCCCGGCAGGGGACCTCATGAACACTGAAGCTTTCTTT,CASGFPAGDLMNTEAFF
TRBJ2-1,TRBV21-1,.,.,TGTGCCAGCAGCAAATACACTTTAGCGGGGGGGCATAGTGAGCAGTTCTTC,CASSKYTLAGGHSEQFF
TRBJ1-5,TRBV7-9,.,TRBD1,TGTGCCAGCAGCTTAGATGGGACAGGGGGCTATCAGCCCCAGCATTTT,CASSLDGTGGYQPQHF
TRBJ1-1,TRBV19,.,.,TGTGCCAGTAGGCCCATGAGGTCGGATCGCACTGAAGCTTTCTTT,CASRPMRSDRTEAFF
TRBJ2-2,TRBV27,.,.,TGTGCCAGCAGTCCAAGACACATTGGCCCCGGGGAGCTGTTTTTT,CASSPRHIGPGELFF
TRBJ2-3,TRBV24-1,once,.,TGTGCCACCAGTGATCGTGGGACTAGCACAGATACGCAGTATTTT,CATSDRGTSTDTQYF
TRBJ1-5,TRBV19,.,TRBD1,TGTGCCAGTAGTACCCAGACAGGGCCGCAGCCCCAGCATTTT,CASSTQTGPQPQHF
TRBJ2-6,TRBV19,.,.,TGTGCCAGTAGTATTGGGAGTGCTGGGGCCAACGTCCTGACTTTC,CASSIGSAGANVLTF
TRBJ2-7,TRBV7-2,.,TRBD2,TGTGCCAGCAGCTTAGGACTAGCCACCTACGAGCAGTACTTC,CASSLGLATYEQYF
TRBJ1-5,TRBV4-1,.,TRBD1,TGCGCCAGCAGCCAACCTCTCGGACAGGGGAGAGGGTATAGCAATCAGCCCCAGCATTTT,CASSQPLGQGRGYSNQPQHF
TRBJ1-2,TRBV19,once,.,TGTGCCAGTAGTAGAGACAGGTTTGGAGGCTACACCTTC,CASSRDRFGGYTF
TRBJ2-1,TRBV9,.,TRBD2,TGTGCCAGCAGCGTAGCGGGGGGGCTGAATGAGCAGTTCTTC,CASSVAGGLNEQFF
TRBJ1-5,TRBV7-2,.,.,TGTGCCAGCAGCTTATTGCCGGGGGGGGGCAATCAGCCCCAGCATTTT,CASSLLPGGGNQPQHF
TRBJ1-2,TRBV29-1,.,.,TGCAGCGTTCTAGGGGAAGATGGCTACACCTTC,CSVLGEDGYTF
TRBJ1-1,TRBV2,.,TRBD1,TGTGCCAGCAGTGAAAACCAAGAGGGGACAGGCCGATGGGCTTTCTTT,CASSENQEGTGRWAFF
TRBJ2-3,TRBV11-1,.,TRBD2,TGTGCCAGCAGTTTTTGGGGAGGGAGCGCAGATACGCAGTATTTT,CASSFWGGSADTQYF
TRBJ1-2,TRBV4-1,.,.,TGCGCCAGCAGCCAAGGTTGGCCCCTTCGCTGGGGCTACACCTTC,CASSQGWPLRWGYTF
TRBJ2-7,TRBV3-1/TRBV3-2,.,TRBD2,TGTGCCAGCAGCCTAGCGGGGTATGAGCAGTACTTC,CASSLAGYEQYF
TRBJ2-1,TRBV5-5,.,.,TGTGCCAGCAGCTTCGGGTTCCAGACCTACAATGAGCAGTTCTTC,CASSFGFQTYNEQFF
TRBJ2-6,TRBV10-3,.,TRBD1,TGTGCCATCAGTCCAGGGGGCTTAAGCTCTGGGGCCAACGTCCTGACTTTC,CAISPGGLSSGANVLTF
TRBJ2-7,TRBV19,once,TRBD1,TGTGCCAGTGCGGACAGGTCCTACGAGCAGTACTTC,CASADRSYEQYF
TRBJ2-3,TRBV19,once,TRBD2,TGTGCCAGTAGTATGGCTGGCGCGGGGGGGCCGAATACGCAGTATTTT,CASSMAGAGGPNTQYF
TRBJ2-2,TRBV7-3,.,.,TGTGCCAGCAGCCCAGGGCCCACCGGGGAGCTGTTTTTT,CASSPGPTGELFF
TRBJ2-5,TRBV18,.,.,TGTGCCAGCTCACCGAGGCCAGGAGGGACCCAAGAGACCCAGTACTTC,CASSPRPGGTQETQYF
TRBJ2-7,TRBV4-1,.,.,TGCGCCAGCAGCCCGGGACTCTCATACGAGCAGTACTTC,CASSPGLSYEQYF
TRBJ2-5,TRBV12-5,.,TRBD1,TGTGCTAGTGGCCGCTGGACAGGGGACGAGACCCAGTACTTC,CASGRWTGDETQYF
TRBJ2-7,TRBV2,once,TRBD1,TGTGCCAGCAGTAACACCGGGACAGGGACGGGGGAGCAGTACTTC,CASSNTGTGTGEQYF
TRBJ1-2,TRBV25-1,.,TRBD1,TGTGCCAGCAGTGAATCGACCAACAGGGGGCGGTCCTATGGCTACACCTTC,CASSESTNRGRSYGYTF
TRBJ2-2,TRBV11-3,.,TRBD2,TGTGCCAGCAGCTTGGAGACGGGGGGGCCGGGGACCGGGGAGCTGTTTTTT,CASSLETGGPGTGELFF